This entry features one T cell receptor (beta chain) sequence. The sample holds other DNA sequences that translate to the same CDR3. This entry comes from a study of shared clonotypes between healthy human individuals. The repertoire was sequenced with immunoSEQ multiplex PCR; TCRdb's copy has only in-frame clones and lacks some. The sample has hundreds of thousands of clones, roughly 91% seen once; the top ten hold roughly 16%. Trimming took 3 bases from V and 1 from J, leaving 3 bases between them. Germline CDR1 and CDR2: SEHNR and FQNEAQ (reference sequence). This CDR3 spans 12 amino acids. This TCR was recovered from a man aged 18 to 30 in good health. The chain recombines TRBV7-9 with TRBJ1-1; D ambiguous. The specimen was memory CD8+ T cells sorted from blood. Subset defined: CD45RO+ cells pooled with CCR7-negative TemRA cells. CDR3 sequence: CASSFGNTEAFF. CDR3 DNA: TGTGCCAGCAGCTTCGGGAACACTGAAGCTTTCTTT.